These T cell receptor beta chains were read from a single sample in a study of blood T cell repertoires in COVID-19. Generated by immunoSEQ multiplex PCR, the TCRdb table keeps only in-frame clones and is missing some. The sample has 250,000 to 300,000 clones, about four fifths seen once. Material for sequencing was peripheral blood. Receptor source: a man older than 75 with acute or convalescent COVID-19. Both conserved end residues are part of each CDR3. The D gene is left open where the match is weak. Some rows mark clone size as missing; the rest say once, few, many or name a class of expanded clone.

-	TRBV9	TRBJ2-5	15	-	CASSALASAQETQYF	TGTGCCAGCAGTGCCCTAGCGAGCGCTCAAGAGACCCAGTACTTC
-	TRBV6-5	TRBJ1-5	13	-	CASTVDSDQPQHF	TGTGCCAGCACGGTCGACAGTGATCAGCCCCAGCATTTT
-	TRBV6-6	TRBJ2-7	14	TRBD1	CASYRGTGVYEQYF	TGTGCCAGCTACCGAGGGACAGGGGTCTACGAGCAGTACTTC
-	TRBV5-1	TRBJ2-6	15	-	CASSLTVSGANVLTF	TGCGCCAGCAGCTTGACTGTCTCTGGGGCCAACGTCCTGACTTTC
-	TRBV28	TRBJ2-5	16	-	CASSPPRQVKQETQYF	TGTGCCAGCAGCCCGCCCCGACAGGTGAAACAAGAGACCCAGTACTTC
once	TRBV6-1	TRBJ2-3	17	TRBD2	CASSAQVLAGITDTQYF	TGTGCCAGCAGTGCCCAGGTGCTAGCGGGAATCACAGATACGCAGTATTTT
-	TRBV7-9	TRBJ1-1	14	-	CASSLTPPNTEAFF	TGTGCCAGCAGCTTAACACCACCGAACACTGAAGCTTTCTTT
-	TRBV18	TRBJ1-1	13	-	CASSPGAQTEAFF	TGTGCCAGCTCACCAGGGGCGCAGACTGAAGCTTTCTTT
-	TRBV10-3	TRBJ2-7	12	TRBD2	CATAREGSEQYF	TGTGCCACCGCCCGGGAGGGGTCCGAGCAGTACTTC
once	TRBV28	TRBJ2-3	13	-	CASRRRETDTQYF	TGTGCCAGCAGGCGCCGGGAGACAGATACGCAGTATTTT
-	TRBV3-1/TRBV3-2	TRBJ1-6	14	-	CASSQLTGGSPLHF	TGTGCCAGCAGCCAATTGACAGGAGGTTCACCCCTCCACTTT
-	TRBV9	TRBJ2-3	14	-	CASSGTGTPDTQYF	TGTGCCAGCAGCGGGACTGGGACACCAGATACGCAGTATTTT
-	TRBV3-1/TRBV3-2	TRBJ1-1	16	-	CASSRQSTTVITEAFF	TGTGCCAGCAGCCGACAGTCTACCACTGTGATCACTGAAGCTTTCTTT
-	TRBV19	TRBJ1-5	15	-	CASSIMERENQPQHF	TGTGCCAGTAGTATCATGGAGAGGGAGAATCAGCCCCAGCATTTT
-	TRBV5-1	TRBJ1-4	15	-	CASSLVAGSNEKLFF	TGCGCCAGCAGCTTGGTTGCAGGGTCGAATGAAAAACTGTTTTTT
-	TRBV16	TRBJ2-2	15	-	CASSRGTANTGELFF	TGTGCCAGCAGTCGCGGGACAGCGAACACCGGGGAGCTGTTTTTT
-	TRBV20-1	TRBJ2-7	14	-	CSASPLGGSYEQYF	TGCAGTGCTAGTCCTTTGGGGGGCTCCTACGAGCAGTACTTC
-	TRBV5-1	TRBJ1-6	15	TRBD1	CASSLTGTDNSPLHF	TGCGCCAGCAGCTTAACCGGGACAGACAATTCACCCCTCCACTTT
-	TRBV18	TRBJ1-2	13	-	CASSPSFGVSYTF	TGTGCCAGCTCACCTAGTTTCGGGGTTAGCTACACCTTC
-	TRBV15	TRBJ1-1	15	-	CATSSPGQMNTEAFF	TGTGCCACCAGCAGTCCTGGACAGATGAACACTGAAGCTTTCTTT
-	TRBV14	TRBJ2-3	16	TRBD2	CASSQDLAGELDTQYF	TGTGCCAGCAGCCAAGATCTAGCGGGAGAATTGGACACGCAGTATTTT
-	TRBV19	TRBJ2-3	15	TRBD1	CASSMDRVLTDTQYF	TGTGCCAGTAGTATGGACAGGGTCCTCACAGATACGCAGTATTTT
-	TRBV6-5	TRBJ1-5	14	-	CASSSGAGRQPQHF	TGTGCCAGCAGTTCAGGGGCAGGGCGACAGCCCCAGCATTTT
-	TRBV19	TRBJ1-2	16	TRBD1	CASSAITGEVVYGYTF	TGTGCCAGTAGTGCGATTACAGGGGAGGTGGTCTATGGCTACACCTTC
-	TRBV29-1	TRBJ2-3	13	-	CSVPTGGADTQYF	TGCAGCGTACCGACAGGTGGAGCAGATACGCAGTATTTT
-	TRBV12-3/TRBV12-4	TRBJ2-3	12	-	CASSLYTDTQYF	TGTGCCAGCAGTTTGTATACAGATACGCAGTATTTT
-	TRBV19	TRBJ2-1	16	-	CASSIGLPRGRGEQFF	TGTGCCAGTAGTATAGGCCTCCCGCGGGGTCGGGGTGAGCAGTTCTTC
-	TRBV5-5	TRBJ2-3	14	TRBD1	CASSSGQGIDTQYF	TGTGCCAGCAGCTCAGGACAGGGAATAGATACGCAGTATTTT
once	TRBV11-3	TRBJ2-7	13	-	CASSSSGSYEQYF	TGTGCCAGCAGTTCCTCCGGGTCTTACGAGCAGTACTTC
-	TRBV29-1	TRBJ2-1	11	-	CSVGTDNEQFF	TGCAGCGTTGGGACAGACAATGAGCAGTTCTTC
-	TRBV28	TRBJ1-1	15	TRBD1	CASSSLGQGNTEAFF	TGTGCCAGCAGTTCCCTGGGACAGGGGAACACTGAAGCTTTCTTT
-	TRBV6-5	TRBJ2-7	15	-	CASRAGGGEAYEQYF	TGTGCCAGCAGGGCCGGAGGGGGGGAGGCCTACGAGCAGTACTTC
-	TRBV11-2	TRBJ2-7	12	-	CASSLAGYEQYF	TGTGCCAGCAGCTTAGCGGGATACGAGCAGTACTTC
-	TRBV7-3	TRBJ2-7	15	TRBD2	CASSLGRTSGYEQYF	TGTGCCAGCAGCTTAGGCAGGACTAGCGGCTACGAGCAGTACTTC
-	TRBV7-6	TRBJ1-4	18	TRBD1	CASSLADRGFTPNEKLFF	TGTGCCAGCAGCTTAGCGGACAGGGGTTTTACTCCTAATGAAAAACTGTTTTTT
-	TRBV9	TRBJ2-1	18	TRBD2	CASSPRHGAGGYYNEQFF	TGTGCCAGCAGCCCTAGGCATGGAGCGGGGGGCTACTACAATGAGCAGTTCTTC
once	TRBV18	TRBJ1-3	19	-	CASAEGPNHRVDSGNTIYF	TGTGCCAGCGCAGAGGGACCAAATCACAGGGTCGACTCTGGAAACACCATATATTTT
-	TRBV19	TRBJ2-7	14	-	CASSIIGASYEQYF	TGTGCCAGTAGTATAATTGGAGCGTCCTACGAGCAGTACTTC
-	TRBV7-9	TRBJ1-1	14	-	CASILDSYNTEAFF	TGTGCCAGTATCCTGGACAGCTATAACACTGAAGCTTTCTTT
-	TRBV7-2	TRBJ1-2	15	TRBD1	CASSLGQGATYGYTF	TGTGCCAGCAGCTTAGGGCAGGGGGCGACCTATGGCTACACCTTC
-	TRBV28	TRBJ2-2	16	-	CATSKAAGTYTGELFF	TGTGCCACCTCCAAGGCGGCGGGGACCTACACCGGGGAGCTGTTTTTT
once	TRBV10-3	TRBJ2-5	17	TRBD2	CAISESGSGRGEETQYF	TGTGCCATCAGTGAGTCCGGGAGCGGGAGAGGGGAAGAGACCCAGTACTTC
once	TRBV28	TRBJ1-1	14	-	CASSSPRPNTEAFF	TGTGCCAGCAGTTCACCCAGGCCGAACACTGAAGCTTTCTTT
-	TRBV25-1	TRBJ2-1	16	TRBD2	CASTGSGSPSYNEQFF	TGTGCCAGCACCGGTAGCGGGAGTCCTTCCTACAATGAGCAGTTCTTC
-	TRBV5-1	TRBJ2-1	16	TRBD1	CASSTRTGLAYNEQFF	TGCGCCAGCAGCACCCGGACAGGGTTAGCCTACAATGAGCAGTTCTTC
-	TRBV28	TRBJ2-3	16	-	CASSPRDLLSTDTQYF	TGTGCCAGCAGCCCCCGGGACTTACTCTCCACAGATACGCAGTATTTT
-	TRBV6-5	TRBJ2-1	15	TRBD1	CASSGTASSYNEQFF	TGTGCCAGCAGCGGGACAGCTAGCTCCTACAATGAGCAGTTCTTC
-	TRBV6-6	TRBJ1-4	16	TRBD1	CASSSGTGAQDEKLFF	TGTGCCAGCAGCTCCGGGACAGGGGCCCAGGATGAAAAACTGTTTTTT
-	TRBV5-4	TRBJ2-2	16	TRBD1	CASSNAGTVNTGELFF	TGTGCCAGCAGCAACGCCGGGACAGTGAACACCGGGGAGCTGTTTTTT
-	TRBV7-8	TRBJ2-1	14	TRBD2	CASSFYGGDNEQFF	TGTGCCAGCAGCTTCTACGGGGGGGACAATGAGCAGTTCTTC
many	TRBV7-3	TRBJ2-7	19	TRBD2	CASSPSLEREVPRNWEQYF	TGTGCCAGCAGCCCCTCGTTAGAGCGGGAGGTCCCACGTAATTGGGAGCAGTACTTC
-	TRBV7-2	TRBJ2-2	15	-	CASSLGIFSPGELFF	TGTGCCAGCAGCTTAGGGATTTTTAGCCCCGGGGAGCTGTTTTTT
-	TRBV12-3/TRBV12-4	TRBJ2-1	13	-	CASSPDSYNEQFF	TGTGCCAGCAGTCCAGACTCATACAATGAGCAGTTCTTC
-	TRBV20-1	TRBJ2-7	11	-	CSASRDTEQYF	TGCAGTGCTAGCCGGGACACTGAGCAGTACTTC